This T cell receptor beta chain was profiled in a study of prognosis after radiotherapy for stage I lung cancer. There are many counts of this clonotype. The authors amplified TCR beta CDR3 from genomic DNA using two-round multiplex PCR. The use of primers specific to each TRBV and TRBJ gene characterized first-round PCR. TCRdb itself ran the multiplex PCR reads through MiXCR, one entry per CDR3 protein. The sample has nearly 35,000 distinct CDR3 sequences; around 34% are singletons. V lost 4 bases and J lost 4; bases outside the gene matches: 7. CDR1 GTSNPN and CDR2 SVGIG come from the germline V gene (reference sequence). The CDR3 length is 14 residues.

The source of this sequence is a donor of 50 years or more with non-small cell lung cancer. The sequenced sample was PBMCs, obtained before or after stereotactic body radiation therapy (not recorded which). The chain couples TRBV30 to TRBJ2-3, with 8 positions matching TRBD1. The CDR3 spells CAWKARGPSDTQYF. The DNA of the CDR3 is TGTGCCTGGAAGGCCAGGGGGCCCTCAGATACGCAGTATTTT.